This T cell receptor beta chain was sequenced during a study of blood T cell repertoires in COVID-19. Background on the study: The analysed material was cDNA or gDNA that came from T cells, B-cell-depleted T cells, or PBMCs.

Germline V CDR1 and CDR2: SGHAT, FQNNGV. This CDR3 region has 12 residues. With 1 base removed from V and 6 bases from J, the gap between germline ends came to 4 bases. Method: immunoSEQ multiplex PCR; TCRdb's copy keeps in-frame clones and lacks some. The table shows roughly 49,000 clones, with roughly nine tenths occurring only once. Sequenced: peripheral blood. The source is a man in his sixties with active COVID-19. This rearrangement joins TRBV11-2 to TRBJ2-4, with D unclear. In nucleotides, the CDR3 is TGTGCCAGCAGCTTAGCGGTAAACATTCAGTACTTC. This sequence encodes CASSLAVNIQYF.